These 19 T cell receptor beta chains came from one sample sequenced in a study of blood T cell repertoires in COVID-19. Produced via immunoSEQ multiplex PCR; TCRdb's table is partial and in-frame only. The sample lists about 160,000 clones, around 74% occurring once. The sequencing sample was made of peripheral blood. The receptors stem from a man between 70 and 80 years old with acute or convalescent COVID-19.

The rearrangement uses TRBV7-3 and TRBJ2-1; possible D gene TRBD1, 5 bases. Germline V lookup: CDR1 SGHTA, CDR2 FQGTGA. V was clipped by 4 bases and J by 6 bases, with 13 bases between them. The CDR3 runs to 14 residues. The CDR3 region is CASSYNRMGNEQFF. Here the CDR3 DNA reads TGTGCCAGCAGCTATAACAGGATGGGCAATGAGCAGTTCTTC.

V is TRBV5-4 and J is TRBJ2-1; unclear D gene. The length of the CDR3 is 16 residues. Trimming took 0 bases from V and 1 from J, leaving 11 bases between them. CDR1 is SGHNT, CDR2 YYREEE, per germline (reference sequence). CDR3 region: CASSLGSAASYNEQFF. In nucleotides, the CDR3 is TGTGCCAGCAGCTTGGGTTCGGCGGCTTCCTACAATGAGCAGTTCTTC.

The chain recombines TRBV4-2 with TRBJ2-1, with 9 bases fitting TRBD2. Per germline, CDR1 LGHNA and CDR2 YNFKEQ. CDR3 length: 16 residues. J lost 5 bases, V lost 0 bases, and 5 bases had no gene match. Written as DNA, the CDR3 is TGTGCCAGCAGCCAAGACCCGGGACTAGCAAACAATGAGCAGTTCTTC. Translation: CASSQDPGLANNEQFF.

The chain couples TRBV6-6 to TRBJ1-2; 9 bases map to TRBD1. The CDR3 loop spans 13 amino acids. The J segment lost 6 bases and the V segment lost 6 bases, leaving 5 bases of the junction unmatched. Germline V gene lookup returns CDR1 MNHNY and CDR2 SVGAGI (reference sequence). DNA of the CDR3: TGTGCCAGCAGGACCGGGACAGGGAATGGCTACACCTTC. This codes for CASRTGTGNGYTF.

The CDR3 DNA reads as TGTGCCAGCAGCCGAGGACAGGGTAGAGCTAATGAAAAACTGTTTTTT. Residues: CASSRGQGRANEKLFF. The chain recombines TRBV7-8 with TRBJ1-4; 8 bases line up with TRBD1. The CDR3 loop spans 16 amino acids. Germline V gene data show CDR1 as SGHVS and CDR2 as FQNEAQ. Trimming at V came to 5 bases and at J to 3 bases, leaving 8 bases not matched to a gene.

This clone was counted a few times. The chain uses TRBV5-1 and TRBJ1-1, with D unresolved. This CDR3 has 16 residues. Looked up from germline, CDR1 is SGHRS and CDR2 is YFSETQ. V lost 0 bases and J lost 0, with 12 bases in between. The CDR3 coding sequence is TGCGCCAGCAGCTTGGCCTCGAGCGGGATGAACACTGAAGCTTTCTTT. Translation: CASSLASSGMNTEAFF.

The genes are TRBV2 and TRBJ2-3; 8 bases line up with TRBD1. This CDR3 contains 20 residues. V was clipped by 4 bases and J by 0 bases; unmatched bases: 18. Germline loops: CDR1 SNHLY, CDR2 FYNNEI. The CDR3 region has the DNA TGTGCCAGCAGTGCCACCGGGACAGGCGTTTTCGATCCTAGCACAGATACGCAGTATTTT. Translation: CASSATGTGVFDPSTDTQYF.

The chain joins TRBV6-2 or TRBV6-3 to TRBJ1-5, with TRBD1 matching 8 bases. Germline loops: CDR1 MNHEY, CDR2 SVGEGT. This CDR3 contains 18 residues. Trimming removed 0 bases from V and 2 bases from J; junction bases left unmatched: 9. The CDR3 nucleotides read TGTGCCAGCAGTTACTCTAGGGCAGGGGGCATGGGCAATCAGCCCCAGCATTTT. Protein product: CASSYSRAGGMGNQPQHF.

The chain carries TRBV5-1 and TRBJ2-3; 13 bases are shared with TRBD2. From germline, CDR1 is SGHRS and CDR2 YFSETQ. The CDR3 is 18 residues long. V dropped 4 bases and J dropped 8; count of bases not matched to a gene: 16. CDR3 bases: TGCGCCAGCAGCCCTGGACTAGCGGGAGCTCCCAGCATCGTTACGCAGTATTTT. Encoded protein: CASSPGLAGAPSIVTQYF.

The chain couples TRBV19 to TRBJ1-1; D not certain. This CDR3 has 14 amino acids. From germline, CDR1 is LNHDA and CDR2 SQIVND (reference sequence). Trimming took off 9 bases at V and 0 bases at J, with 14 bases between the two ends. The CDR3 nucleotides are TGTGCCAGCCAACCCCAGCGGTTGAACACTGAAGCTTTCTTT. Its translation: CASQPQRLNTEAFF.

The DNA for the CDR3 is TGTGCCAGCAGTTTGGGGGGAGTCACTGAAGCTTTCTTT. It is translated as CASSLGGVTEAFF. The rearrangement joins TRBV12-3 or TRBV12-4 to TRBJ1-1; TRBD1 might be the D (5 bases). Trimming shortened V by 3 bases and J by 4 bases, and 9 bases separated the two germline ends. CDR3 length: 13 residues.

The chain uses TRBV4-2 and TRBJ2-3; 9 nucleotides align to TRBD2. This CDR3 has 16 amino acids. Germline V lookup: CDR1 LGHNA, CDR2 YNFKEQ. Trimming cost V 1 base and J 3 bases; bases outside gene matches: 5. CDR3: CASSQVSGSATDTQYF. The CDR3 nucleotides are TGTGCCAGCAGCCAAGTTAGCGGGAGTGCGACAGATACGCAGTATTTT.

This rearrangement joins TRBV27 to TRBJ2-2, with 8 bases lining up with TRBD1. Germline CDR1 is MNHEY and CDR2 is SMNVEV (reference sequence). Losses at the gene ends were 6 bases for V and 0 bases for J; bases not matched to a gene: 3. CDR3 size: 15 residues. Here the CDR3 DNA reads TGTGCCAGCAGCTGGACAGGGACGAACACCGGGGAGCTGTTTTTT. Translating it yields CASSWTGTNTGELFF.

The chain has TRBV5-1 and TRBJ1-1; 9 nucleotides line up with TRBD1. The CDR3 loop spans 13 amino acids. Trimming cost V 0 bases and J 7 bases; bases outside gene matches: 1. The germline gives CDR1 SGHRS, CDR2 YFSETQ. This chain's CDR3 is CASSLEGQGEAFF. Written as DNA, the CDR3 is TGCGCCAGCAGCTTGGAGGGACAGGGTGAAGCTTTCTTT. Full variable domain (remainder filled in from reference TRBV5-1 and TRBJ1-1): KAGVTQTPRYLIKTRGQQVTLSCSPISGHRSVSWYQQTPGQGLQFLFEYFSETQRNKGNFPGRFSGRQFSNSRSEMNVSTLELGDSALYLCASSLEGQGEAFFGQGTRLTVV.

The chain carries TRBV7-9 and TRBJ2-7, with 7 bases that match TRBD1. The CDR3 contains 15 residues. CDR1 and CDR2 from the germline V gene are SEHNR and FQNEAQ (reference sequence). With V trimmed by 1 base and J by 2 bases, 5 bases remained unmatched. CDR3 region: CASSLVGDRAYEQYF. For the CDR3, the DNA is TGTGCCAGCAGCTTAGTAGGGGACAGAGCCTACGAGCAGTACTTC.

This chain uses TRBV28 with TRBJ2-3; 11 bases line up with TRBD2. The germline gives CDR1 MDHEN, CDR2 SYDVKM. The CDR3 runs 18 residues. Trimming at V came to 4 bases and at J to 4 bases, leaving 13 bases not matched to a gene. CDR3 DNA: TGTGCCAGCAGTTACCTAGCGGGAGGATTACGGGGGGCAGATACGCAGTATTTT. It specifies CASSYLAGGLRGADTQYF.

As concerns this clone: Other DNA sequences from this sample encode an identical CDR3 as well. J is TRBJ1-1 and V is TRBV14; weak D call: TRBD1 (6 bases). The germline V and J ends were trimmed by 3 bases and 1 base, with 6 bases remaining between them. The CDR3 extends over 13 amino acids. CDR1 is SGHDN, CDR2 FVKESK, per germline. The CDR3 reads CASSQDRNTEAFF. The CDR3 DNA reads as TGTGCCAGCAGCCAGGACAGGAACACTGAAGCTTTCTTT.

V and J are TRBV6-5 and TRBJ1-1; a possible D gene is TRBD1 (6 bases). V lost 6 bases and J 2 bases, leaving 13 bases between the germline ends. CDR1 is MNHEY and CDR2 is SVGAGI in the germline V gene. The CDR3 is 14 amino acids. The CDR3 loop reads CASSLQGINTEAFF. CDR3 sequence (DNA): TGTGCCAGCAGCCTGCAGGGGATCAACACTGAAGCTTTCTTT.

As DNA, the CDR3 is TGCAGTGCCAGTCCCGGGACAGGGGGGGAGACCCAGTACTTC. It encodes CSASPGTGGETQYF. The chain has TRBV20-1 and TRBJ2-5; the match to TRBD1 covers 11 bases. Trimming took 6 bases from V and 5 from J; bases not matched to a gene: 8. The CDR3 totals 14 residues. Germline-derived CDR1 and CDR2 are DFQATT and SNEGSKA (reference sequence).